Presented here are 28 T cell receptor beta chains from one specimen sequenced in a study of control samples from healthy donors and cancer patients. Libraries were prepared by immunoSEQ multiplex PCR; TCRdb keeps only in-frame clonotypes and omits some of them. The data hold tens of thousands of clones, with 75% to 95% observed a single time. The specimen was blood. These receptors were taken from a woman between 18 and 30 years old in good health.

V gene TRBV5-8 combines with J gene TRBJ1-5; D perhaps matches TRBD1 (5 bases). The V gene's germline CDR1 is SGHTS and CDR2 YDEGEE. The germline V and J ends were trimmed by 0 bases and 5 bases, with 9 bases remaining between them. The CDR3 totals 14 residues. For the CDR3, the DNA is TGTGCCAGCAGCTTGGCAGGCAGGGATCAGCCCCAGCATTTT. Amino acid sequence: CASSLAGRDQPQHF. The complete variable domain, with remaining parts taken from reference TRBV5-8 and TRBJ1-5, reads EAGVTQSPTHLIKTRGQQATLRCSPISGHTSVYWYQQALGLGLQFLLWYDEGEERNRGNFPPRFSGRQFPNYSSELNVNALELEDSALYLCASSLAGRDQPQHFGDGTRLSIL.

J is TRBJ1-1 and V is TRBV27; D is unresolved. Germline V lookup: CDR1 MNHEY, CDR2 SMNVEV (reference sequence). The CDR3 has 15 residues. The V and J ends lost 7 bases and 0 bases respectively, with 15 bases between them. The CDR3 protein is CASTQTRYMNTEAFF. CDR3 coding DNA: TGTGCCAGCACCCAGACACGATACATGAACACTGAAGCTTTCTTT.

This sequence joins TRBV5-4 and TRBJ2-3; D is uncertain. Between the trimmed V and J ends, which lost 3 bases and 3 bases, there was a span of 5 bases. The CDR3 runs to 12 residues. Germline V CDR1 and CDR2: SGHNT, YYREEE (reference sequence). CDR3 nucleotide sequence: TGTGCCAGCAGCTCTTATACAGATACGCAGTATTTT. Translated: CASSSYTDTQYF.

This clone was detected a few times. The chain carries TRBV7-9 and TRBJ2-2; D is uncertain. V lost 2 bases and J lost 3, with 16 bases in between. Germline V lookup: CDR1 SEHNR, CDR2 FQNEAQ (reference sequence). This CDR3 comprises 17 residues. The CDR3 region has the DNA TGTGCCAGCAGCTTAATACTGGGGATGTGGGACACCGGGGAGCTGTTTTTT. Its protein is CASSLILGMWDTGELFF.

This clone showed up just once. The J gene is TRBJ1-4, the V gene TRBV6-5; tentative D call: TRBD1 (6 bases). The germline CDR1 and CDR2 sequences are MNHEY and SVGAGI. This CDR3 region has 15 residues. Trimming took 6 bases from V and 7 from J, leaving 18 bases between them. This CDR3 is CASSPQGLGGEKLFF. The CDR3 nucleotides read TGTGCCAGCAGCCCACAGGGTTTGGGGGGTGAAAAACTGTTTTTT.

The chain couples TRBV10-3 to TRBJ2-7; 9 bases are a match to TRBD1. Germline V gene data show CDR1 as ENHRY and CDR2 as SYGVKD. The CDR3 totals 15 residues. Trimming at V came to 3 bases and at J to 5 bases, leaving 8 bases not matched to a gene. The DNA for the CDR3 is TGTGCCATCAGTGACCCCGGGACAGGGACCAACGAGCAGTACTTC. This gives the protein CAISDPGTGTNEQYF.

This clone was seen more than once but under ten times. The chain combines TRBV28 with TRBJ1-2; weak D call: TRBD1 (5 bases). In germline, CDR1 is MDHEN, CDR2 SYDVKM. Trimming removed 8 bases from V and 0 bases from J, with 10 bases in between. This CDR3 is built from 13 residues. This chain's CDR3 is CASWGEPNYGYTF. CDR3 DNA sequence: TGTGCCAGCTGGGGGGAACCTAACTATGGCTACACCTTC.

The gene calls are TRBV4-1 and TRBJ2-2; D ambiguous. Germline CDR1 reads MGHRA; CDR2 reads YSYEKL. The CDR3 loop spans 15 amino acids. V lost 0 bases to trimming and J lost 10 bases, with 15 bases between them. The CDR3 DNA follows: TGCGCCAGCAGCCAAGACCCTCCCCGGTTCGCGGAGCTGTTTTTT. Its translation is CASSQDPPRFAELFF.

The sample holds one count of this clone. CDR3 protein: CASAPQGISGNTIYF. Written as DNA, the CDR3 is TGTGCCAGCGCCCCCCAAGGAATCTCTGGAAACACCATATATTTT. V usage is TRBV18 and J usage is TRBJ1-3; the D is unclear. The CDR3 spans 15 residues. V lost 8 bases to trimming and J lost 0 bases, with 14 bases between them. Germline CDR1 is KGHSH and CDR2 is LQKENI.

The genes are TRBV6-5 and TRBJ1-1; D is perhaps TRBD1 (5 bases). CDR1 is MNHEY and CDR2 is SVGAGI in the germline V gene. This CDR3 spans 14 amino acids. The V end lost 7 bases, the J end lost 4 bases, and 16 bases lay between the germline ends. This chain's CDR3 is CASTLLWGGTEAFF. The DNA for the CDR3 is TGTGCCAGCACTCTTCTCTGGGGGGGCACTGAAGCTTTCTTT.

The rearrangement joins TRBV18 to TRBJ1-2; D unresolved. The CDR3 extends over 13 amino acids. CDR1 KGHSH and CDR2 LQKENI come from the germline V gene. The V gene lost 2 bases and the J gene lost 2 bases, with 6 bases spanning the gap. The CDR3 nucleotides read TGTGCCAGCTCACCATTGGCGAACTATGGCTACACCTTC. Its protein is CASSPLANYGYTF.

This clone was seen once. This chain joins TRBV6-1 and TRBJ1-2; TRBD1 might be the D (5 bases). From germline, CDR1 is MNHNS and CDR2 SASEGT. Trimming took off 3 bases at V and 3 bases at J, with 8 bases between the two ends. The CDR3 extends over 13 amino acids. The CDR3 nucleotides read TGTGCCAGCAGTGAGCAGGGCGACTATGGCTACACCTTC. Its protein is CASSEQGDYGYTF.

The CDR3 spells CASSLPDSGNTIYF. CDR3 sequence (DNA): TGCGCCAGCAGCTTGCCCGACTCTGGAAACACCATATATTTT. The chain links TRBV5-1 to TRBJ1-3; D gene unclear. The V and J ends lost 1 base and 0 bases respectively, with 5 bases between them. Germline V lookup: CDR1 SGHRS, CDR2 YFSETQ. This CDR3 is 14 amino acids long.

The chain links TRBV11-2 to TRBJ2-7; TRBD2 matches at 8 bases. Trimming took 5 bases from V and 2 from J; bases not matched to a gene: 11. CDR1 is SGHAT, CDR2 FQNNGV, per germline. There are 16 residues in the CDR3. CDR3 nucleotides: TGTGCCAGCAGCAAAGCGCGGCTAGCGGGCACCTACGAGCAGTACTTC. This gives the protein CASSKARLAGTYEQYF.

V is TRBV6-5 and J is TRBJ2-1; 9 positions match TRBD2. There are 13 residues in the CDR3. V was clipped by 6 bases and J by 7 bases; unmatched bases: 4. Germline V CDR1 and CDR2: MNHEY, SVGAGI. CDR3 residues: CASRAGGLNEQFF. The CDR3 bases are TGTGCCAGCAGAGCGGGGGGACTGAATGAGCAGTTCTTC.

The V and J genes are TRBV5-1 and TRBJ1-1, with D perhaps TRBD1 (5 bases). CDR1 and CDR2 from the germline V gene are SGHRS and YFSETQ. Trimming left V 0 bases short and J 1 base short, with 7 bases between. The CDR3 loop spans 14 amino acids. Written as DNA, the CDR3 is TGCGCCAGCAGCTTGGGGGGACGGAACACTGAAGCTTTCTTT. This gives the protein CASSLGGRNTEAFF.

This clone has a handful of counts. The chain employs TRBV5-8 and TRBJ2-2; 7 bases align to TRBD2. The length of the CDR3 is 16 residues. Germline V gene data show CDR1 as SGHTS and CDR2 as YDEGEE. Germline trimming cut 4 bases from V and 1 base from J; bases unmatched to any gene: 7. DNA of the CDR3: TGTGCCAGCAGCCCTTTCTCGGGGGGGAACACCGGGGAGCTGTTTTTT. Its translation is CASSPFSGGNTGELFF.

The chain combines TRBV5-1 with TRBJ2-5; D call uncertain. The ends were cut back, 0 bases at V and 1 base at J, with 10 bases in the middle. The CDR3 loop spans 15 amino acids. Germline V gives CDR1 SGHRS, CDR2 YFSETQ. The CDR3 DNA sequence: TGCGCCAGCAGCTTGGGGAGACCTGGCCAAGAGACCCAGTACTTC. It encodes CASSLGRPGQETQYF.

V is TRBV5-1 and J is TRBJ1-4, with a possible D match to TRBD1 (6 bases). V lost 4 bases, J lost 8 bases, and 18 bases lay in between. Germline V gene lookup returns CDR1 SGHRS and CDR2 YFSETQ. The CDR3 extends over 15 amino acids. CDR3 in DNA: TGCGCCAGCAGCCTAGGGACAATCGCGGGGGAAAAACTGTTTTTT. Amino acid sequence: CASSLGTIAGEKLFF.

This rearrangement joins TRBV6-2 or TRBV6-3 to TRBJ2-7; 12 bases are shared with TRBD2. The junction had 8 bases not matched to a gene; V was cut back by 5 bases and J by 0 bases. Germline V gives CDR1 MNHEY, CDR2 SVGEGT. CDR3 length equals 17 residues. The CDR3 loop reads CASSASGGAYGSYEQYF. CDR3 DNA: TGTGCCAGCAGTGCTAGCGGGGGGGCTTACGGCTCCTACGAGCAGTACTTC.

The chain couples TRBV7-2 to TRBJ1-1; 10 bases match TRBD1. V lost 2 bases and J lost 3; bases outside the gene matches: 3. The CDR3 sequence is 15 residues long. Germline CDR1 is SGHTA and CDR2 is FQGNSA. Written as DNA, the CDR3 is TGTGCCAGCAGCTTACGGACAGGGGGTGACACTGAAGCTTTCTTT. This codes for CASSLRTGGDTEAFF.

This sequence joins TRBV7-9 and TRBJ2-2; 7 nucleotides match TRBD2. Per germline, CDR1 SEHNR and CDR2 FQNEAQ (reference sequence). J gave up 4 bases and V 5 bases, and 10 bases lay outside the gene matches. The CDR3 runs 16 residues. Here the CDR3 DNA reads TGTGCCAGCAGCGACAGCGGGGAACTAAGCACCGGGGAGCTGTTTTTT. It yields the protein CASSDSGELSTGELFF.

The chain recombines TRBV5-6 with TRBJ1-2; perhaps TRBD1 as D (5 bases). Germline V gene sequence: CDR1 SGHDT, CDR2 YYEEEE. The V gene lost 0 bases and the J gene lost 8 bases, with 14 bases spanning the gap. The CDR3 runs 14 residues. The CDR3 is CASSLAIGVKGYTF. The CDR3 region has the DNA TGTGCCAGCAGCTTGGCCATAGGGGTCAAGGGCTACACCTTC.

The V call is TRBV28, the J call TRBJ2-7, with 8 bases that match TRBD1. CDR1 MDHEN and CDR2 SYDVKM come from the germline V gene. Trimming took 6 bases from V and 4 from J; bases not matched to a gene: 8. This CDR3 has 14 residues. The CDR3 is CASRMTGALYEQYF. CDR3 nucleotide sequence: TGTGCCAGCAGAATGACAGGGGCCCTTTACGAGCAGTACTTC.

The chain joins TRBV18 to TRBJ1-1; tentative D call: TRBD1 (5 bases). The CDR3 spans 14 residues. V lost 3 bases to trimming and J lost 6 bases, with 14 bases between them. Germline CDR1 KGHSH, CDR2 LQKENI. For the CDR3, the DNA is TGTGCCAGCTCACCGAACCCGGGACTGTCTGAAGCTTTCTTT. Translating it yields CASSPNPGLSEAFF.

V and J are TRBV19 and TRBJ2-5; 10 positions match TRBD2. J gave up 2 bases and V 6 bases, and 12 bases lay outside the gene matches. This CDR3 contains 17 residues. The V gene's germline CDR1 is LNHDA and CDR2 SQIVND (reference sequence). The DNA for the CDR3 is TGTGCCAGTAGAAAGCGGGGGGGGGCCCCACTTCAAGAGACCCAGTACTTC. It encodes CASRKRGGAPLQETQYF.

The chain is built from TRBV19 and TRBJ2-1; D remains ambiguous. The CDR3 is 13 residues long. CDR1 LNHDA and CDR2 SQIVND come from the germline V gene (reference sequence). V lost 3 bases and J 7 bases, leaving 10 bases between the germline ends. The chain's CDR3 is CASSITLGNEQFF. In nucleotides, the CDR3 is TGTGCCAGTAGTATTACCCTGGGGAATGAGCAGTTCTTC.

This CDR3 reads CASSLVPSGNQETQYF. The CDR3, as DNA: TGCGCCAGCAGCTTGGTTCCTAGCGGGAACCAAGAGACCCAGTACTTC. The V and J genes are TRBV5-1 and TRBJ2-5; TRBD2 matches at 9 bases. There are 16 residues in the CDR3. CDR1 SGHRS and CDR2 YFSETQ come from the germline V gene. With V trimmed by 0 bases and J by 0 bases, 3 bases remained unmatched.